A single T cell receptor (beta chain) is shown here with its context. Germline values: CDR1 MNHEY, CDR2 SVGEGT. V dropped 6 bases and J dropped 5; count of bases not matched to a gene: 6. The CDR3 spans 15 residues. These data are taken from a study of blood T cell repertoires in COVID-19. Across the study: The samples span acute and convalescent COVID-19 from the United States, Italy and Spain. T cells, B-cell-depleted T cells, or PBMCs supplied cDNA or gDNA.

Per the original data handling: It was from reference gene primer amplification that nucleated cell counts were estimated. Measured with immunoSEQ multiplex PCR; TCRdb has only the in-frame clones, and not every one. From that table come the V and J calls and clone size; the DNA was used to work out D and trimming. The sample includes some 260,000 clones, roughly 88% of them seen just once. Material for sequencing was peripheral blood. The clonotype originates from a woman aged 25 to 45 with COVID-19, enrolled during active disease. The chain links TRBV6-2 or TRBV6-3 to TRBJ2-7; TRBD2 aligns across 14 bases. The CDR3 spells CASSIGLAGGHEQYF. The DNA of the CDR3 is TGTGCCAGCAGCATAGGACTAGCGGGGGGCCACGAGCAGTACTTC.